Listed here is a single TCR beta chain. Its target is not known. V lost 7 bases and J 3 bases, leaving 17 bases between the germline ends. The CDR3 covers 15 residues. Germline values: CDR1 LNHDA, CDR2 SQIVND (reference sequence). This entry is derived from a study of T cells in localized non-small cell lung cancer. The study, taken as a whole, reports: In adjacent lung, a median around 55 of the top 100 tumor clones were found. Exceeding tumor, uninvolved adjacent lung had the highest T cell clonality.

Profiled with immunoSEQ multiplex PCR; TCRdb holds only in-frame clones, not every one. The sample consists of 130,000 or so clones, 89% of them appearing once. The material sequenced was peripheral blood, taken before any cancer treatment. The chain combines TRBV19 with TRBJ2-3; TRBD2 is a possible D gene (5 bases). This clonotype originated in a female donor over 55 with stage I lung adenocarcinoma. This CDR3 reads CASTRTQLPTDTQYF. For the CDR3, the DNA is TGTGCCAGTACTCGGACTCAACTGCCGACAGATACGCAGTATTTT.